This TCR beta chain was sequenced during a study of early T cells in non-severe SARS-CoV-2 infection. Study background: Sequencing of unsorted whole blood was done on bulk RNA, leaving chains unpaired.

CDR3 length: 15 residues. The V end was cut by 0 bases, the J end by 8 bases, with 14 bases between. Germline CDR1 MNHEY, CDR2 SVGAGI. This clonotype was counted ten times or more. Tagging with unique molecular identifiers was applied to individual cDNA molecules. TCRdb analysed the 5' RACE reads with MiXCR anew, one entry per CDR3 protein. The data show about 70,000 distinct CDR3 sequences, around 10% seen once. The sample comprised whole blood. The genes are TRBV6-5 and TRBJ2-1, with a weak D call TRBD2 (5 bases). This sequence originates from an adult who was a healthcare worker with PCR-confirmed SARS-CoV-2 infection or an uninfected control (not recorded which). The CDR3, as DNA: TGTGCCAGCAGTTACTCACTAGTTTGGGCGCATGAGCAGTTCTTC. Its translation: CASSYSLVWAHEQFF.